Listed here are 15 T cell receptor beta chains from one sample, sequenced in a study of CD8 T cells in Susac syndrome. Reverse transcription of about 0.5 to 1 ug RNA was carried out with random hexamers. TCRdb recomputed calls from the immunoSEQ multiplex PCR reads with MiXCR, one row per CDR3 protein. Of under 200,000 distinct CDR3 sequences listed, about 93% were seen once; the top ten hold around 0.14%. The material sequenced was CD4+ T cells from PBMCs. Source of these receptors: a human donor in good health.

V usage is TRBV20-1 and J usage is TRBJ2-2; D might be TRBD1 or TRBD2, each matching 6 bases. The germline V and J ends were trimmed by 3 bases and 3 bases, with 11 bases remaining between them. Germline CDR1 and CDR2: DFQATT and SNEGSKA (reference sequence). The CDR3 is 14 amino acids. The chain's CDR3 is CSASRGLDTGELFF. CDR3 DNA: TGCAGTGCTAGCCGGGGGCTGGACACCGGGGAGCTGTTTTTT.

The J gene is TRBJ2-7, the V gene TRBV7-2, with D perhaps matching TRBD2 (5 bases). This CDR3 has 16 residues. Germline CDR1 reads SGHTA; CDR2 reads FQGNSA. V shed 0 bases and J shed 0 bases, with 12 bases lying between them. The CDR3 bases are TGTGCCAGCAGCTTAGCGCGAACTAGTTCCTCCTACGAGCAGTACTTC. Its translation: CASSLARTSSSYEQYF. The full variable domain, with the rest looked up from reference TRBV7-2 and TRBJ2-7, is GAGVSQSPSNKVTEKGKDVELRCDPISGHTALYWYRQSLGQGLEFLIYFQGNSAPDKSGLPSDRFSAERTGGSVSTLTIQRTQQEDSAVYLCASSLARTSSSYEQYFGPGTRLTVT.

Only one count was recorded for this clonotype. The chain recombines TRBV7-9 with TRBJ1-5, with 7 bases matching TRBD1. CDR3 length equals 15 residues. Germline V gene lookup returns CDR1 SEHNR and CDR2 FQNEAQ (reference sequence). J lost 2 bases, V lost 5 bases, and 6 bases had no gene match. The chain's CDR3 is CASSDSGQGNQPQHF. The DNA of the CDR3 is TGTGCCAGCAGCGATTCCGGACAGGGCAATCAGCCCCAGCATTTT.

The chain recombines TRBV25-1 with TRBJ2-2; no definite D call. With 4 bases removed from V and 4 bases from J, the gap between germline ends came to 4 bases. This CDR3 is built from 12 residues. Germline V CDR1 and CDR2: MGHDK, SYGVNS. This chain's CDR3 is CASSVLTGELFF. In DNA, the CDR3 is TGTGCCAGCAGTGTCCTCACCGGGGAGCTGTTTTTT.

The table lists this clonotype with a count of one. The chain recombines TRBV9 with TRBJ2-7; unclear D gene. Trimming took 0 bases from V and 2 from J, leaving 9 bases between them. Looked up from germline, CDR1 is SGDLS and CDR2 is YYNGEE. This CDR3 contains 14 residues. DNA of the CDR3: TGTGCCAGCAGCGTAGGTCCCCAAGCCTACGAGCAGTACTTC. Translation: CASSVGPQAYEQYF.

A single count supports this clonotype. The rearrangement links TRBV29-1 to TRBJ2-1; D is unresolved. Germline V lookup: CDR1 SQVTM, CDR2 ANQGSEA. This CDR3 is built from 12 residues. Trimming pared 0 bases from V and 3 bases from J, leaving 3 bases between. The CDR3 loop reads CSVEDGYNEQFF. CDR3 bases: TGCAGCGTTGAAGATGGCTACAATGAGCAGTTCTTC.

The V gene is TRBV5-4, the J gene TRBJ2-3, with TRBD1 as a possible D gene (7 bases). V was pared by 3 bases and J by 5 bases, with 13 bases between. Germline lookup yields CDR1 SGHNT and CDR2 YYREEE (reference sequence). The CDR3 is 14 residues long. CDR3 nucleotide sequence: TGTGCCAGCAGCTCCTACCAGGGGGGAGATACGCAGTATTTT. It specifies CASSSYQGGDTQYF.

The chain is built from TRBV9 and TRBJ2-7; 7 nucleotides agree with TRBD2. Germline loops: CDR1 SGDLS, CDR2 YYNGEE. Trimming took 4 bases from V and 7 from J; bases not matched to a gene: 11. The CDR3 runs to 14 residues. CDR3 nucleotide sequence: TGTGCCAGCAGCACCGGGGGGACCACTAGGGAGCAGTACTTC. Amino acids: CASSTGGTTREQYF.

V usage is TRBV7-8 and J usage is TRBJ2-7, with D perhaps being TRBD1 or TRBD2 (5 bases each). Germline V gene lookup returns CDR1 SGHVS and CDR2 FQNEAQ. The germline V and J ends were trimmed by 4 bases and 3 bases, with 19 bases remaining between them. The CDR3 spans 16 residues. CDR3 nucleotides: TGTGCCAGCAGCTCGACCCGGGACGCCGCCATCTACGAGCAGTACTTC. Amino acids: CASSSTRDAAIYEQYF.

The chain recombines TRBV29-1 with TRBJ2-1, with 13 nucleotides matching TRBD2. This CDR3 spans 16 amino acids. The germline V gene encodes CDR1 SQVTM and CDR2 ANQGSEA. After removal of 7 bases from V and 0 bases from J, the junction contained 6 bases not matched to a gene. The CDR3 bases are TGCAGCGGGACTAGCGGGGGCCCTAGCTCCTACAATGAGCAGTTCTTC. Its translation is CSGTSGGPSSYNEQFF.

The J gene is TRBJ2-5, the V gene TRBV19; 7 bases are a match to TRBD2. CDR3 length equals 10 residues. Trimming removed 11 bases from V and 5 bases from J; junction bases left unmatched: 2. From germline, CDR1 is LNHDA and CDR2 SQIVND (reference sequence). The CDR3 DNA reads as TGTGCCGCGGGGGTGGAGACCCAGTACTTC. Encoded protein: CAAGVETQYF. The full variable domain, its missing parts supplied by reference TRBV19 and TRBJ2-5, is DGGITQSPKYLFRKEGQNVTLSCEQNLNHDAMYWYRQDPGQGLRLIYYSQIVNDFQKGDIAEGYSVSREKKESFPLTVTSAQKNPTAFYLCAAGVETQYFGPGTRLLVL.

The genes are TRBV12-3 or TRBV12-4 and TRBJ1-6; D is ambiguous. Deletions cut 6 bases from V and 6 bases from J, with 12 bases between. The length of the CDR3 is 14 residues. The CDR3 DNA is TGTGCCAGCAGCTTGAACGACGTTAATTCACCCCTCCACTTT. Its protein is CASSLNDVNSPLHF.

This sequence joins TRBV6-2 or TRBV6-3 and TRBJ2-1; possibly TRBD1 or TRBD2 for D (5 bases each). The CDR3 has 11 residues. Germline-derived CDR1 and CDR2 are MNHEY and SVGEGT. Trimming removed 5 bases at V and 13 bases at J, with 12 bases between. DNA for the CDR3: TGTGCCAGCAGTGACGGGACGAGACAGTTCTTC. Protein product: CASSDGTRQFF.

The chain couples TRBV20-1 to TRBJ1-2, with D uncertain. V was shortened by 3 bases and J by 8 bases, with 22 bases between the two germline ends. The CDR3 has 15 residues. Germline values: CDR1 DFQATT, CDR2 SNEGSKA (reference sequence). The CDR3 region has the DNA TGCAGTGCTAGTAACTCCGGTCTCAGGTCGTTGGGCTACACCTTC. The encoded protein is CSASNSGLRSLGYTF.

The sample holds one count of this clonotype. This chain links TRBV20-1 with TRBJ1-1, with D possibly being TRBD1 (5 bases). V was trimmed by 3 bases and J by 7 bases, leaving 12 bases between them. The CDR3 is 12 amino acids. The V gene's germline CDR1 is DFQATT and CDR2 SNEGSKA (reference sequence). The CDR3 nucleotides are TGCAGTGCTAGTAGTTCCGACAGTGAAGCTTTCTTT. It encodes CSASSSDSEAFF.